This T cell receptor beta chain was sequenced in a study of identical twins. Study-level results: Researchers reported weaker excess twin sharing in beta out-of-frame sequences. Insertions ran lower in abundant cord blood beta clonotypes, though not in memory repertoires. The conclusions drew on cross-sectional statistical analysis instead of tracking the same donors. Twin pairs' shared out-of-frame alpha sequences were enriched in low generation probability.

TCRdb recomputed calls from the 5' RACE reads with MiXCR, one row per CDR3 protein. This table has about 890,000 distinct CDR3 sequences, around 12% appearing once. Note on this clonotype: What it binds is not known.

These data were likewise used in another study, on yellow fever vaccine responses in identical twins.

Sequenced input: PBMCs. This receptor was obtained from a woman younger than 30 in good health.

As DNA, the CDR3 is TGTGCCAGCAGCTCCGGGACGGGAGCTTACGAGACCCAGTACTTC. As protein: CASSSGTGAYETQYF. This rearrangement joins TRBV7-6 to TRBJ2-5, with D perhaps matching TRBD2 (6 bases). The germline V and J ends were trimmed by 4 bases and 5 bases, with 17 bases remaining between them. CDR3 length: 15 residues. Germline V gives CDR1 SGHVS, CDR2 FNYEAQ.